The 5 T cell receptor beta chains below were found in one sample sequenced in a study of molecular identifiers for immune sequencing clone quantification. TCRdb reanalysed the PCR reads using MiXCR and keeps one entry per CDR3 protein. The sample lists approximately 550,000 distinct CDR3 sequences, over 20% occurring once. Sequences were obtained from naive CD8+ T cells from blood, with Jurkat cell RNA spiked in. As for subset: FACS-sorted CD8+CD4-CCR7+CD45RA+ naive T cells. The source is a human donor in good health. Some libraries in this study had Jurkat cell RNA spiked in.

The chain's CDR3 is CASSLRDGLPTNYGYTF. The CDR3 DNA reads as TGTGCCAGCAGCTTGCGTGATGGTCTCCCTACTAACTATGGCTACACCTTC. The V and J genes are TRBV5-5 and TRBJ1-2; D gene uncertain. The CDR3 has 17 residues. The germline V gene encodes CDR1 SGHKS and CDR2 YYEKEE (reference sequence). Trimming left V 1 base short and J 0 bases short, with 16 bases between.

This clonotype was recorded at least ten times. The chain is built from TRBV5-1 and TRBJ2-7; TRBD2 agrees at 7 bases. There are 12 residues in the CDR3. V was clipped by 2 bases and J by 6 bases; unmatched bases: 2. Germline CDR1 SGHRS, CDR2 YFSETQ. The CDR3 nucleotides are TGCGCCAGCAGCTTCTCGGGGGGCGAGCAGTACTTC. As protein: CASSFSGGEQYF.

This clonotype was detected many times. CDR3 region: CASSLPGLNTEAFF. The CDR3 region has the DNA TGTGCCAGCAGCTTACCGGGCCTGAACACTGAAGCTTTCTTT. The V call is TRBV7-9, the J call TRBJ1-1; D is undetermined. CDR1 is SEHNR, CDR2 FQNEAQ, per germline (reference sequence). The CDR3 spans 14 residues. The germline V and J ends were trimmed by 2 bases and 0 bases, with 7 bases remaining between them. The full variable domain, in which reference TRBV7-9 and TRBJ1-1 provide the parts outside the CDR3, is DTGVSQNPRHKITKRGQNVTFRCDPISEHNRLYWYRQTLGQGPEFLTYFQNEAQLEKSRLLSDRFSAERPKGSFSTLEIQRTEQGDSAMYLCASSLPGLNTEAFFGQGTRLTVV.

Regarding this clonotype: Possible read error: a much larger clone is one base away. The chain couples TRBV6-2 or TRBV6-3 to TRBJ1-1; unclear D gene. This CDR3 has 15 residues. V lost 5 bases and J lost 3, with 16 bases in between. CDR1 is MNHEY and CDR2 is SVGEGT in the germline V gene. CDR3 protein: CASSDPQNMYTEAFF. The CDR3 coding sequence is TGTGCCAGCAGTGACCCACAGAACATGTACACTGAAGCTTTCTTT.

The chain is built from TRBV27 and TRBJ2-7; D gene ambiguous. The germline gives CDR1 MNHEY, CDR2 SMNVEV (reference sequence). The CDR3 has 12 amino acids. V dropped 2 bases and J dropped 4 bases, with 6 bases sitting between them. The DNA of the CDR3 is TGTGCCAGCAGTTTAGACTGGTACGAGCAGTACTTC. The encoded protein is CASSLDWYEQYF.